The T cell receptor (beta chain) described here comes from a study of blood T cell repertoires in COVID-19. Study in general: Some COVID-19 samples were acute and others convalescent; all came from the United States, Italy and Spain.

As handled by the study authors: Estimation of nucleated cell counts was performed using reference gene primer amplification. The repertoire was sequenced with immunoSEQ multiplex PCR; TCRdb's copy has only in-frame clones and lacks some. Clonal size and the V and J genes are those of that table, whereas D and trimming came from the DNA. The data hold tens of thousands of clones, with approximately 80% observed a single time. Trimming left V 0 bases short and J 5 bases short, with 15 bases between. The CDR3 sequence is 16 residues long. From germline, CDR1 is SGDLS and CDR2 YYNGEE. V usage is TRBV9 and J usage is TRBJ1-5; no clear D. The sample consisted of peripheral blood. This TCR was sampled from a man aged 55 to 70 with acute or convalescent COVID-19. The CDR3: CASSVGIGGSDQPQHF. The CDR3 nucleotides are TGTGCCAGCAGCGTAGGTATCGGAGGGTCGGATCAGCCCCAGCATTTT.